These 32 T cell receptor beta chains were all obtained from the same sample, sequenced in a study of OX40 agonist ivuxolimab in advanced cancers. Data came from immunoSEQ multiplex PCR; TCRdb stores just in-frame clones and leaves some out. The sample has fewer than 40,000 clones, roughly 84% seen once. This material consisted of CD4+ or CD8+ T cells sorted from blood, taken in a trial of the OX40 agonist ivuxolimab. Receptors originate from an adult with an advanced solid tumor such as melanoma, head and neck, liver or kidney cancer.

This rearrangement joins TRBV9 to TRBJ1-4, with 10 bases identical to TRBD1. Trimming at V came to 0 bases and at J to 7 bases, leaving 0 bases not matched to a gene. This CDR3 has 14 residues. Germline CDR1 SGDLS, CDR2 YYNGEE. The CDR3 DNA reads as TGTGCCAGCAGCGTAGGGACAGGGGGTGAAAAACTGTTTTTT. This sequence encodes CASSVGTGGEKLFF.

This clone occurred a few times. This rearrangement joins TRBV10-1 to TRBJ1-5; 8 positions match TRBD1. CDR1 and CDR2 from the germline V gene are WNHNN and SYGVQD (reference sequence). The ends lost 6 bases at V and 6 bases at J; junction bases unmatched: 13. The CDR3 totals 16 residues. CDR3 sequence (DNA): TGCGCCAGCAGCCAGGGGGCGCTTTGTCAAGGTCAGCCCCAGCATTTT. It codes for CASSQGALCQGQPQHF.

This chain uses TRBV6-5 with TRBJ1-1; TRBD1 might be the D (6 bases). The V end was cut by 6 bases, the J end by 1 base, with 15 bases between. Germline loops: CDR1 MNHEY, CDR2 SVGAGI. The CDR3 covers 15 residues. The CDR3 DNA reads as TGTGCCAGCAGATTTCACCCGACAGGGAACACTGAAGCTTTCTTT. As protein: CASRFHPTGNTEAFF.

This chain connects TRBV7-2 to TRBJ2-7; D is perhaps TRBD1 or TRBD2 (5 bases each). V dropped 3 bases and J dropped 7 bases, with 19 bases sitting between them. This CDR3 has 15 residues. Germline CDR1 reads SGHTA; CDR2 reads FQGNSA. CDR3 bases: TGTGCCAGCAGCTTGAGGGGCACCCTCTTAGGAGAGCAGTACTTC. This gives the protein CASSLRGTLLGEQYF.

The chain links TRBV15 to TRBJ2-7, with a weak D call TRBD2 (6 bases). Germline V gene sequence: CDR1 LNHNV, CDR2 YYDKDF (reference sequence). The CDR3 extends over 13 amino acids. Trimming took off 4 bases at V and 6 bases at J, with 13 bases between the two ends. CDR3 region: CATSKWGVIEQYF. The CDR3 bases are TGTGCCACCAGCAAGTGGGGGGTTATCGAGCAGTACTTC.

J is TRBJ2-3 and V is TRBV4-1; possibly TRBD1 for D (6 bases). Germline V gene lookup returns CDR1 MGHRA and CDR2 YSYEKL. This CDR3 is built from 17 residues. The ends were cut back, 2 bases at V and 1 base at J, with 16 bases in the middle. The CDR3 DNA is TGCGCCAGCAGCCAATCCCCTTACAGGGAAGGCACAGATACGCAGTATTTT. This gives the protein CASSQSPYREGTDTQYF.

The gene calls are TRBV7-2 and TRBJ2-7; D unclear. The CDR3 is 13 amino acids. Germline V gives CDR1 SGHTA, CDR2 FQGNSA. V lost 1 base, J lost 3 bases, and 7 bases lay in between. The CDR3 nucleotides read TGTGCCAGCAGCTTAGTGTTAGACTACGAGCAGTACTTC. Amino acid sequence: CASSLVLDYEQYF. The full variable domain, completed using reference TRBV7-2 and TRBJ2-7, is GAGVSQSPSNKVTEKGKDVELRCDPISGHTALYWYRQSLGQGLEFLIYFQGNSAPDKSGLPSDRFSAERTGGSVSTLTIQRTQQEDSAVYLCASSLVLDYEQYFGPGTRLTVT.

The chain is built from TRBV9 and TRBJ2-1, with 14 nucleotides matching TRBD2. V shed 4 bases, J shed 10 bases, and the junction held 4 bases outside the gene matches. Germline CDR1 reads SGDLS; CDR2 reads YYNGEE. This CDR3 spans 14 amino acids. In nucleotides, the CDR3 is TGTGCCAGCAGCTCAGGGACTAGCGGGAGAGAGCAGTTCTTC. It yields the protein CASSSGTSGREQFF.

The chain combines TRBV28 with TRBJ1-1; D might be TRBD1 (5 bases). The CDR3 loop spans 14 amino acids. V dropped 3 bases and J dropped 0 bases, with 8 bases sitting between them. Germline CDR1 reads MDHEN; CDR2 reads SYDVKM. The CDR3 DNA reads TGTGCCAGCAGTTTCGACAGAATGAACACTGAAGCTTTCTTT. This sequence encodes CASSFDRMNTEAFF.

The chain employs TRBV10-2 and TRBJ2-7; D not certain. V was cut by 4 bases and J by 0 bases, with 4 bases left in between. Per germline, CDR1 WSHSY and CDR2 SAAADI. This CDR3 region has 12 residues. The CDR3 sequence: CASSGGSYEQYF. The CDR3 region has the DNA TGCGCCAGCAGTGGGGGCTCCTACGAGCAGTACTTC.

V usage is TRBV13 and J usage is TRBJ1-2; D not resolved. This CDR3 is built from 13 residues. Germline V gives CDR1 PRHDT, CDR2 FYEKMQ (reference sequence). V lost 0 bases, J lost 6 bases, and 8 bases lay in between. CDR3 protein: CASSLGTADGYTF. DNA of the CDR3: TGTGCCAGCAGCTTAGGAACAGCGGATGGCTACACCTTC.

The chain employs TRBV6-1 and TRBJ1-3; D gene uncertain. CDR1 is MNHNS and CDR2 is SASEGT in the germline V gene. The CDR3 is 11 amino acids. V lost 7 bases to trimming and J lost 6 bases, with 7 bases between them. As DNA, the CDR3 is TGTGCCAGCACTTTGCTAAACACCATATATTTT. Translated: CASTLLNTIYF.

The rearrangement links TRBV5-1 to TRBJ1-1; D is possibly TRBD1 (5 bases). Germline CDR1 and CDR2: SGHRS and YFSETQ. V gave up 0 bases and J gave up 1 base, with 7 bases separating them. There are 14 residues in the CDR3. CDR3 sequence reads: CASSLAGGNTEAFF. DNA for the CDR3: TGCGCCAGCAGCTTGGCCGGGGGGAACACTGAAGCTTTCTTT.

V is TRBV30 and J is TRBJ1-2, with D uncertain. The V end lost 1 base, the J end lost 4 bases, and 7 bases lay between the germline ends. This CDR3 has 12 residues. CDR1 GTSNPN and CDR2 SVGIG come from the germline V gene (reference sequence). The CDR3 nucleotides are TGTGCCTGGAGTGAACGCCTCTATGGCTACACCTTC. This translates into CAWSERLYGYTF.

This chain connects TRBV2 to TRBJ2-1; D not resolved. Germline V gene sequence: CDR1 SNHLY, CDR2 FYNNEI. Trimming stripped 10 bases from V and 0 bases from J, with 10 bases between. CDR3 length: 13 residues. Here the CDR3 reads CATQRSSYNEQFF. The CDR3, as DNA: TGTGCCACCCAGCGTAGCTCCTACAATGAGCAGTTCTTC.

This chain joins TRBV30 and TRBJ2-7; D is unresolved. CDR3 length: 13 amino acids. Germline lookup yields CDR1 GTSNPN and CDR2 SVGIG (reference sequence). V was cut by 3 bases and J by 2 bases, with 11 bases left in between. The DNA for the CDR3 is TGTGCCTGGAGCGGCGGCGGAGCCTACGAGCAGTACTTC. It is translated as CAWSGGGAYEQYF. Variable domain in full (rest from reference TRBV30 and TRBJ2-7): SQTIHQWPATLVQPVGSPLSLECTVEGTSNPNLYWYRQAAGRGLQLLFYSVGIGQISSEVPQNLSASRPQDRQFILSSKKLLLSDSGFYLCAWSGGGAYEQYFGPGTRLTVT.

This chain links TRBV7-9 with TRBJ2-1; D is uncertain. V shed 5 bases and J shed 15 bases, with 14 bases lying between them. The CDR3 is made up of 11 amino acids. Germline V lookup: CDR1 SEHNR, CDR2 FQNEAQ (reference sequence). The CDR3 DNA is TGTGCCAGCAGCATGGACCCGGTTTGGTTCTTC. Translation gives CASSMDPVWFF.

This clone was found once. The chain links TRBV6-1 to TRBJ2-1; D not resolved. This CDR3 has 15 residues. Trimming stripped 4 bases from V and 0 bases from J, with 10 bases between. Germline CDR1 reads MNHNS; CDR2 reads SASEGT. CDR3 in amino acids: CASSATPSSYNEQFF. The CDR3 DNA reads as TGTGCCAGCAGTGCCACTCCGAGCTCCTACAATGAGCAGTTCTTC.

The chain employs TRBV28 and TRBJ1-2; D is perhaps TRBD1 (5 bases). Germline V gene lookup returns CDR1 MDHEN and CDR2 SYDVKM. The CDR3 runs to 16 residues. The V gene lost 8 bases and the J gene lost 3 bases, with 22 bases spanning the gap. The CDR3 spells CASLRRQGATDYGYTF. The CDR3 DNA reads as TGTGCCAGCCTAAGGAGGCAGGGAGCGACAGACTATGGCTACACCTTC.

This chain connects TRBV25-1 to TRBJ2-5; D remains ambiguous. Germline assignment: CDR1 MGHDK and CDR2 SYGVNS. Deletions cut 3 bases from V and 9 bases from J, with 14 bases between. This CDR3 region has 13 residues. The CDR3 sequence is CASSDPPGWPQYF. The CDR3 bases are TGTGCCAGCAGTGACCCTCCAGGCTGGCCCCAGTACTTC. Full variable domain (remainder filled in from reference TRBV25-1 and TRBJ2-5): EADIYQTPRYLVIGTGKKITLECSQTMGHDKMYWYQQDPGMELHLIHYSYGVNSTEKGDLSSESTVSRIRTEHFPLTLESARPSHTSQYLCASSDPPGWPQYFGPGTRLLVL.

The chain uses TRBV4-2 and TRBJ1-5; D gene uncertain. The germline gives CDR1 LGHNA, CDR2 YNFKEQ. Trimming took off 0 bases at V and 6 bases at J, with 9 bases between the two ends. This CDR3 contains 14 residues. The CDR3 region has the DNA TGTGCCAGCAGCCAAGAGGTAGTGGGTCAGCCCCAGCATTTT. Translating gives CASSQEVVGQPQHF.

V usage is TRBV7-9 and J usage is TRBJ1-2, with 10 nucleotides matching TRBD1. V shed 0 bases and J 4 bases; nucleotides not matched to a gene: 11. This CDR3 is built from 18 residues. CDR1 is SEHNR and CDR2 is FQNEAQ in the germline V gene (reference sequence). The chain's CDR3 is CASSLAGGQGYIGYGYTF. CDR3 in DNA: TGTGCCAGCAGCTTAGCGGGGGGACAGGGGTATATCGGCTATGGCTACACCTTC.

This clone was seen a few times. The V call is TRBV19, the J call TRBJ1-1, with unresolved D. V was pared by 1 base and J by 0 bases, with 3 bases between. This CDR3 region has 13 residues. Germline CDR1 is LNHDA and CDR2 is SQIVND (reference sequence). Written as DNA, the CDR3 is TGTGCCAGTAGTATAGCCCTGAACACTGAAGCTTTCTTT. Translated: CASSIALNTEAFF.

The V gene is TRBV6-5, the J gene TRBJ1-4; D is unclear. This CDR3 is built from 14 residues. The ends were cut back, 6 bases at V and 5 bases at J, with 13 bases in the middle. The germline gives CDR1 MNHEY, CDR2 SVGAGI. Here the CDR3 reads CASRFLDSNEKLFF. CDR3 DNA: TGTGCCAGCAGGTTCTTGGATAGCAATGAAAAACTGTTTTTT.

This chain joins TRBV9 and TRBJ2-7, with D perhaps matching TRBD1 or TRBD2 (5 bases each). The ends were cut back, 4 bases at V and 5 bases at J, with 10 bases in the middle. Germline CDR1 and CDR2: SGDLS and YYNGEE. This CDR3 is 12 amino acids long. CDR3: CASSPMGDEQYF. The CDR3 coding sequence is TGTGCCAGCAGCCCCATGGGGGACGAGCAGTACTTC.

V usage is TRBV6-6 and J usage is TRBJ2-1; the match to TRBD2 covers 7 bases. This CDR3 contains 12 residues. The V gene's germline CDR1 is MNHNY and CDR2 SVGAGI (reference sequence). V gave up 7 bases and J gave up 7 bases; unmatched junction bases: 4. The CDR3 DNA reads as TGTGCCAGCACCAGACTAGCAAATGAGCAGTTCTTC. Protein: CASTRLANEQFF.

This clone has a single count. V and J are TRBV13 and TRBJ2-7, with 8 positions matching TRBD1. CDR1 is PRHDT, CDR2 FYEKMQ, per germline (reference sequence). The ends lost 4 bases at V and 3 bases at J; junction bases unmatched: 5. The CDR3 sequence is 14 residues long. The chain's CDR3 is CASSSDRGHYEQYF. The CDR3 DNA reads TGTGCCAGCAGCTCTGACAGGGGCCACTACGAGCAGTACTTC.

This clone was detected once. The CDR3 DNA is TGCGCCAGCAGCCAAAGCGGGAGAGCCGGGGAGCTGTTTTTT. Its translation: CASSQSGRAGELFF. V gene TRBV4-1 combines with J gene TRBJ2-2; TRBD2 aligns across 8 bases. The CDR3 spans 14 residues. The V gene's germline CDR1 is MGHRA and CDR2 YSYEKL. V lost 2 bases and J lost 6; bases outside the gene matches: 2.

The chain employs TRBV7-9 and TRBJ2-1, with 9 bases aligning to TRBD1. The CDR3 runs to 15 residues. CDR1 SEHNR and CDR2 FQNEAQ come from the germline V gene (reference sequence). The V gene end was trimmed by 5 bases and the J gene end by 4 bases; junction bases not matched to a gene: 6. The CDR3 sequence: CASSPGTGLYNEQFF. As DNA, the CDR3 is TGTGCCAGCAGCCCCGGGACAGGGCTGTACAATGAGCAGTTCTTC. Based on the CDR3 plus reference TRBV7-9 and TRBJ2-1, the full variable domain is DTGVSQNPRHKITKRGQNVTFRCDPISEHNRLYWYRQTLGQGPEFLTYFQNEAQLEKSRLLSDRFSAERPKGSFSTLEIQRTEQGDSAMYLCASSPGTGLYNEQFFGPGTRLTVL.

CDR3 coding DNA: TGTGCCAGCAGCGTCTCAGGGGGCCTACTTGTTAACGATGAGCAGTTCTTC. Translated: CASSVSGGLLVNDEQFF. This chain connects TRBV7-3 to TRBJ2-1, with TRBD1 identical over 8 bases. The CDR3 extends over 17 amino acids. Losses at the gene ends were 5 bases for V and 8 bases for J; bases not matched to a gene: 17. Germline CDR1 is SGHTA and CDR2 is FQGTGA.

The chain is built from TRBV13 and TRBJ1-1; TRBD1 matches at 8 bases. The J segment lost 5 bases and the V segment lost 4 bases, leaving 15 bases of the junction unmatched. The CDR3 has 17 amino acids. Germline V gene sequence: CDR1 PRHDT, CDR2 FYEKMQ (reference sequence). DNA for the CDR3: TGTGCCAGCAGCTCATTGACAGGGGCAGGGATTGGAACTGAAGCTTTCTTT. As protein: CASSSLTGAGIGTEAFF.

This clone was recorded once. The J gene is TRBJ1-2, the V gene TRBV29-1, with 11 bases fitting TRBD1. V lost 6 bases, J lost 7 bases, and 10 bases stayed unmatched. The CDR3 contains 14 residues. Germline V gives CDR1 SQVTM, CDR2 ANQGSEA. CDR3 protein: CSVARGQGASGYTF. The CDR3 nucleotides read TGCAGCGTGGCCCGCGGACAGGGGGCGTCTGGCTACACCTTC.